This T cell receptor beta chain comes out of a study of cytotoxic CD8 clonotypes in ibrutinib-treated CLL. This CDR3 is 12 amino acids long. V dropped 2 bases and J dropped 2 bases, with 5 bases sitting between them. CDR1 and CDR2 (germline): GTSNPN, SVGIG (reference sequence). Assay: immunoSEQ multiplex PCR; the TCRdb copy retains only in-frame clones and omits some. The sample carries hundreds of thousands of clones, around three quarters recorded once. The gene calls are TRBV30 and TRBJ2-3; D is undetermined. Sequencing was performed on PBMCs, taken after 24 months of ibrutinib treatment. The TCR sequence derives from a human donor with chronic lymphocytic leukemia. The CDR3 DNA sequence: TGTGCCTGGAGTTTAAACACAGATACGCAGTATTTT. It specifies CAWSLNTDTQYF.